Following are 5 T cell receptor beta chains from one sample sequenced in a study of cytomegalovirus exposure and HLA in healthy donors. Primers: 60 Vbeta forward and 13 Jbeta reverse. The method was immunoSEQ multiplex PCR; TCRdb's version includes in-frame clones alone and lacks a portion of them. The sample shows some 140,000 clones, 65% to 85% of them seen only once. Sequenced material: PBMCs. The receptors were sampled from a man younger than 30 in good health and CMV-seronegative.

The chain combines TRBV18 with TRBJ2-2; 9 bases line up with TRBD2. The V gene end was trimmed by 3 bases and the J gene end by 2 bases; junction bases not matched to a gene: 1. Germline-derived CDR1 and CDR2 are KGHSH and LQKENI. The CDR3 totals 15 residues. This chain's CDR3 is CASSPRGGNTGELFF. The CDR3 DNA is TGTGCCAGCTCACCGCGGGGGGGCAACACCGGGGAGCTGTTTTTT.

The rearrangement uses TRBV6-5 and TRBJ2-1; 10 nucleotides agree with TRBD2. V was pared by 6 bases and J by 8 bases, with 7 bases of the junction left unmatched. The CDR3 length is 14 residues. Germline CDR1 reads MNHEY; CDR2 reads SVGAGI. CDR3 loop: CASRPSGGVYEQFF. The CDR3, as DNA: TGTGCCAGCAGGCCTAGCGGGGGAGTGTATGAGCAGTTCTTC.

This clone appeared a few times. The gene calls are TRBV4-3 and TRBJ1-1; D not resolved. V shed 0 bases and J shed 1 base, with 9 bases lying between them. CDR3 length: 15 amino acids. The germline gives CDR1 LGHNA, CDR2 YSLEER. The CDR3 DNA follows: TGCGCCAGCAGCCAAGATCCGGCAGGGAACACTGAAGCTTTCTTT. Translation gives CASSQDPAGNTEAFF.

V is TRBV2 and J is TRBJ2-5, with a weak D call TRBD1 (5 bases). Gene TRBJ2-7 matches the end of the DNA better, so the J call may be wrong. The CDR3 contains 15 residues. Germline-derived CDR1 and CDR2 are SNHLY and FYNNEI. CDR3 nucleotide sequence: TGTGCCAGCAGCGCTGAAAGGACATCTTCCTACGAGCAGTACTTC. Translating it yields CASSAERTSSYEQYF.

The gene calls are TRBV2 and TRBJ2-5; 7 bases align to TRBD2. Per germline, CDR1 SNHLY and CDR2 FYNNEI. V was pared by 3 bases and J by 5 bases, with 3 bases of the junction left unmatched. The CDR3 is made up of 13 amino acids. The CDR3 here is CASSDQGGETQYF. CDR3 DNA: TGTGCCAGCAGTGACCAGGGAGGGGAGACCCAGTACTTC.